The 27 T cell receptor beta chains given below trace back to one sample, sequenced in a study of radiotherapy plus CTLA-4 blockade in lung cancer. Libraries were prepared by immunoSEQ multiplex PCR; TCRdb keeps only in-frame clonotypes and omits some of them. The sample records just under 60,000 clones, just over 75% being singletons. Sequencing used peripheral blood, obtained from a patient treated with radiotherapy plus ipilimumab. These receptors all stem from a human donor with non-small cell lung cancer who had a partial response to radiotherapy plus ipilimumab.

This clone occurred a few times. The rearrangement links TRBV25-1 to TRBJ1-2; 10 bases are a match to TRBD1. Per germline, CDR1 MGHDK and CDR2 SYGVNS. The length of the CDR3 is 14 residues. Germline trimming cut 4 bases from V and 4 bases from J; bases unmatched to any gene: 3. CDR3 sequence reads: CASSGGTGAYGYTF. CDR3 bases: TGTGCCAGCAGTGGGGGGACAGGGGCCTATGGCTACACCTTC.

V usage is TRBV5-1 and J usage is TRBJ2-5; D is uncertain. Trimming shortened V by 1 base and J by 3 bases, and 7 bases separated the two germline ends. CDR1 is SGHRS, CDR2 YFSETQ, per germline. The CDR3 length is 13 residues. CDR3 loop: CASSLILEETQYF. The CDR3 DNA follows: TGCGCCAGCAGCTTGATACTGGAAGAGACCCAGTACTTC.

This clone was detected once. V is TRBV5-4 and J is TRBJ2-2; maybe TRBD1 (5 bases). The CDR3 has 13 amino acids. The V end lost 2 bases, the J end lost 6 bases, and 8 bases lay between the germline ends. Germline V gives CDR1 SGHNT, CDR2 YYREEE (reference sequence). Here the CDR3 DNA reads TGTGCCAGCAGCTTTATACAGGCCGGGGAGCTGTTTTTT. Residues: CASSFIQAGELFF.

The genes are TRBV19 and TRBJ2-5; 7 bases agree with TRBD2. The CDR3 spans 14 residues. Per the germline V gene, CDR1 is LNHDA and CDR2 is SQIVND (reference sequence). V dropped 4 bases and J dropped 5; count of bases not matched to a gene: 7. As DNA, the CDR3 is TGTGCCAGTAGTACCAGCGGGGCAGAGGAGACCCAGTACTTC. As protein: CASSTSGAEETQYF.

The chain uses TRBV7-9 and TRBJ1-6; no definite D call. Germline loops: CDR1 SEHNR, CDR2 FQNEAQ (reference sequence). Trimming pared 8 bases from V and 0 bases from J, leaving 14 bases between. There are 16 residues in the CDR3. The CDR3 sequence: CASRRSGNSYNSPLHF. The CDR3 DNA is TGTGCCAGCCGTCGGAGCGGGAACTCCTATAATTCACCCCTCCACTTT.

V usage is TRBV5-4 and J usage is TRBJ2-2; D is uncertain. The V end was cut by 0 bases, the J end by 6 bases, with 3 bases between. This CDR3 spans 12 amino acids. Germline V gene sequence: CDR1 SGHNT, CDR2 YYREEE (reference sequence). CDR3 loop: CASSLAAGELFF. CDR3 sequence (DNA): TGTGCCAGCAGCTTGGCCGCCGGGGAGCTGTTTTTT.

The rearrangement links TRBV14 to TRBJ1-6; maybe TRBD1 (5 bases). The CDR3 has 16 amino acids. V was cut by 0 bases and J by 5 bases, with 11 bases left in between. The germline gives CDR1 SGHDN, CDR2 FVKESK. CDR3 in DNA: TGTGCCAGCAGCCAAGAAAGGGGCGGCGATAATTCACCCCTCCACTTT. Translation gives CASSQERGGDNSPLHF.

This chain joins TRBV27 and TRBJ2-7; no definite D call. The V and J ends lost 0 bases and 3 bases respectively, with 9 bases between them. Germline CDR1 reads MNHEY; CDR2 reads SMNVEV (reference sequence). There are 14 residues in the CDR3. In DNA, the CDR3 is TGTGCCAGCAGTTTATCGAGGTGGAACTACGAGCAGTACTTC. Translated, it gives CASSLSRWNYEQYF.

This clone was detected only a few times. The chain joins TRBV7-2 to TRBJ2-1; 12 bases line up with TRBD1. Germline V lookup: CDR1 SGHTA, CDR2 FQGNSA. J lost 4 bases, V lost 3 bases, and 1 base had no gene match. The CDR3 consists of 15 residues. This CDR3 reads CASSLGQGAYNEQFF. Here the CDR3 DNA reads TGTGCCAGCAGCTTGGGACAGGGGGCTTACAATGAGCAGTTCTTC.

The chain recombines TRBV6-5 with TRBJ2-1, with a tentative D call TRBD2 (5 bases). Germline V gene sequence: CDR1 MNHEY, CDR2 SVGAGI. Trimming took off 0 bases at V and 7 bases at J, with 16 bases between the two ends. CDR3 size: 16 residues. The CDR3 loop is CASSYSASGYSNEQFF. CDR3 nucleotides: TGTGCCAGCAGTTACTCTGCGTCGGGGTACTCGAATGAGCAGTTCTTC.

The chain couples TRBV5-1 to TRBJ2-7, with 8 bases aligning to TRBD1. J lost 0 bases, V lost 4 bases, and 12 bases had no gene match. The CDR3 runs 17 residues. Germline CDR1 is SGHRS and CDR2 is YFSETQ. CDR3 DNA: TGCGCCAGCAGCCGGACAGGGCTTATGACAAGCTCCTACGAGCAGTACTTC. It codes for CASSRTGLMTSSYEQYF.

The rearrangement joins TRBV6-1 to TRBJ1-1, with D possibly being TRBD1 (5 bases). Trimming removed 4 bases at V and 7 bases at J, with 16 bases between. The CDR3 runs to 14 residues. The V gene's germline CDR1 is MNHNS and CDR2 SASEGT. The DNA of the CDR3 is TGTGCCAGCAGTGTAAGACAGATACCCGTTGAAGCTTTCTTT. As protein: CASSVRQIPVEAFF.

V usage is TRBV11-2 and J usage is TRBJ2-3, with D maybe TRBD1 (6 bases). The CDR3 is 14 residues long. Germline CDR1 and CDR2: SGHAT and FQNNGV. Trimming cost V 1 base and J 1 base, with 6 bases left between them. The CDR3 sequence: CASSLAGGTDTQYF. CDR3 nucleotides: TGTGCCAGCAGCTTAGCAGGGGGCACAGATACGCAGTATTTT.

J is TRBJ1-1 and V is TRBV6-1; perhaps TRBD1 as D (6 bases). Trimming cost V 8 bases and J 5 bases, with 18 bases left between them. The CDR3 consists of 14 residues. The V gene's germline CDR1 is MNHNS and CDR2 SASEGT. CDR3 coding DNA: TGTGCCAGCGAAAGATTGACAGGTGGGACTGAAGCTTTCTTT. The encoded protein is CASERLTGGTEAFF.

V and J are TRBV4-2 and TRBJ1-2; maybe TRBD1 (5 bases). Germline V lookup: CDR1 LGHNA, CDR2 YNFKEQ. CDR3 length equals 16 residues. V was shortened by 2 bases and J by 11 bases, with 24 bases between the two germline ends. The CDR3 is CASSQSLQGGTMRYTF. DNA of the CDR3: TGTGCCAGCAGCCAAAGTCTGCAGGGTGGGACTATGAGGTACACCTTC.

This clone was detected only a few times. The chain has TRBV11-3 and TRBJ1-6, with D perhaps TRBD1 (6 bases). V was clipped by 5 bases and J by 0 bases, with 14 bases between them. The CDR3 covers 17 residues. Germline loops: CDR1 SGHNT, CDR2 YENEEA. CDR3 sequence reads: CASSPARGISYNSPLHF. Here the CDR3 DNA reads TGTGCCAGCAGCCCCGCCAGGGGTATCTCCTATAATTCACCCCTCCACTTT. Together with reference TRBV11-3 and TRBJ1-6, the CDR3 gives the full variable domain: EAGVVQSPRYKIIEKKQPVAFWCNPISGHNTLYWYLQNLGQGPELLIRYENEEAVDDSQLPKDRFSAERLKGVDSTLKIQPAELGDSAVYLCASSPARGISYNSPLHFGNGTRLTVT.

V and J are TRBV6-4 and TRBJ1-5; 12 nucleotides agree with TRBD1. J gave up 2 bases and V 7 bases, and 12 bases lay outside the gene matches. This CDR3 is built from 18 residues. From germline, CDR1 is MRHNA and CDR2 SNTAGT. This CDR3 reads CASTTGTGGLHGNQPQHF. The CDR3 DNA is TGTGCCAGCACTACGGGGACAGGGGGCCTCCATGGCAATCAGCCCCAGCATTTT.

This rearrangement joins TRBV5-1 to TRBJ1-6; 9 nucleotides align to TRBD1. The CDR3 is 17 residues long. Germline loops: CDR1 SGHRS, CDR2 YFSETQ. With V trimmed by 5 bases and J by 6 bases, 12 bases remained unmatched. The CDR3 sequence is CASSPGTGPLSNSPLHF. The CDR3 DNA reads TGCGCCAGCAGTCCCGGGACAGGGCCACTAAGTAATTCACCCCTCCACTTT.

The rearrangement joins TRBV5-4 to TRBJ2-1; 15 bases map to TRBD2. CDR3 size: 18 residues. After removal of 6 bases from V and 5 bases from J, the junction contained 12 bases not matched to a gene. Germline CDR1 is SGHNT and CDR2 is YYREEE (reference sequence). The DNA for the CDR3 is TGTGCCAGCACTCGGACTAGCGGGGGGGCCGGATGGGACAATGAGCAGTTCTTC. Translated, it gives CASTRTSGGAGWDNEQFF.

The chain joins TRBV27 to TRBJ2-5; 7 nucleotides line up with TRBD1. In germline, CDR1 is MNHEY, CDR2 SMNVEV (reference sequence). The CDR3 consists of 14 residues. The V segment lost 5 bases and the J segment 4 bases; nucleotides outside the gene matches: 7. As DNA, the CDR3 is TGTGCCAGCAGTATCTATGACAGGGCAGAGACCCAGTACTTC. Translation: CASSIYDRAETQYF.

This clone came up once. The rearrangement uses TRBV4-1 and TRBJ1-3; 10 nucleotides line up with TRBD1. V gave up 4 bases and J gave up 0 bases; unmatched junction bases: 12. CDR3 length: 19 amino acids. Germline CDR1 is MGHRA and CDR2 is YSYEKL. The CDR3 protein is CASSLWFSDRGNSGNTIYF. CDR3 bases: TGCGCCAGCAGCCTATGGTTCTCGGACAGGGGGAACTCTGGAAACACCATATATTTT.

This rearrangement joins TRBV19 to TRBJ2-5; D not resolved. The CDR3 runs to 14 residues. Per the germline V gene, CDR1 is LNHDA and CDR2 is SQIVND (reference sequence). V lost 3 bases and J 2 bases, leaving 10 bases between the germline ends. The DNA of the CDR3 is TGTGCCAGTAGTATTTTTCGAGGTCAAGAGACCCAGTACTTC. Its protein is CASSIFRGQETQYF. The full variable domain, completed using reference TRBV19 and TRBJ2-5, is DGGITQSPKYLFRKEGQNVTLSCEQNLNHDAMYWYRQDPGQGLRLIYYSQIVNDFQKGDIAEGYSVSREKKESFPLTVTSAQKNPTAFYLCASSIFRGQETQYFGPGTRLLVL.

This clone has more than one count but fewer than ten. The chain has TRBV7-2 and TRBJ2-7; 7 nucleotides agree with TRBD1. This CDR3 has 16 residues. The germline V gene encodes CDR1 SGHTA and CDR2 FQGNSA. V lost 5 bases, J lost 0 bases, and 10 bases stayed unmatched. CDR3 DNA sequence: TGTGCCAGCAGCCCCTCTGTGACAGGGCCCTCCTACGAGCAGTACTTC. It codes for CASSPSVTGPSYEQYF. Using reference TRBV7-2 and TRBJ2-7 for the parts outside the CDR3, the full variable domain is GAGVSQSPSNKVTEKGKDVELRCDPISGHTALYWYRQSLGQGLEFLIYFQGNSAPDKSGLPSDRFSAERTGGSVSTLTIQRTQQEDSAVYLCASSPSVTGPSYEQYFGPGTRLTVT.

This chain links TRBV4-2 with TRBJ1-1; TRBD1 agrees at 8 bases. The CDR3 extends over 15 amino acids. The germline gives CDR1 LGHNA, CDR2 YNFKEQ. V lost 4 bases, J lost 1 base, and 5 bases stayed unmatched. This CDR3 reads CASSRAGTGNTEAFF. The CDR3 DNA sequence: TGTGCCAGCAGCCGGGCCGGGACAGGGAACACTGAAGCTTTCTTT.

The chain couples TRBV5-1 to TRBJ2-3; perhaps TRBD1 as D (5 bases). The ends were cut back, 0 bases at V and 0 bases at J, with 5 bases in the middle. The CDR3 covers 14 residues. Per germline, CDR1 SGHRS and CDR2 YFSETQ. CDR3 sequence (DNA): TGCGCCAGCAGCTTGGAGGGGAGCACAGATACGCAGTATTTT. Its protein product is CASSLEGSTDTQYF.

This clone was seen only a few times. The CDR3 DNA reads TGTGCCAGCAGCCGTCTCCAGGGGGCCTCTGGAAACACCATATATTTT. As protein: CASSRLQGASGNTIYF. The J gene is TRBJ1-3, the V gene TRBV7-9; 8 bases fit TRBD1. Trimming cost V 5 bases and J 0 bases; bases outside gene matches: 6. Germline assignment: CDR1 SEHNR and CDR2 FQNEAQ (reference sequence). The CDR3 has 16 residues.

The rearrangement links TRBV7-2 to TRBJ2-2; tentative D call: TRBD1 (5 bases). The CDR3 is 14 residues long. The germline V and J ends were trimmed by 5 bases and 9 bases, with 16 bases remaining between them. The germline gives CDR1 SGHTA, CDR2 FQGNSA. The CDR3 DNA follows: TGTGCCAGCAGCCCTTGGACACCGTCGAGGGAGCTGTTTTTT. Its protein product is CASSPWTPSRELFF.